This T cell receptor (beta chain) was found in a study of cytomegalovirus exposure and HLA in healthy donors. The study ran its PCR with 60 Vbeta and 13 Jbeta primers. Some clones are missing from TCRdb's copy, which holds only in-frame ones; the method was immunoSEQ multiplex PCR. The repertoire holds 90,000 to 150,000 clones, about 8.6% seen once, with around 6.1% in the top ten. The CDR3 consists of 17 residues. The ends lost 4 bases at V and 6 bases at J; junction bases unmatched: 13. In germline, CDR1 is LNHDA, CDR2 SQIVND (reference sequence). This clonotype was obtained from a woman aged 40 to 50 in good health and CMV-seropositive. The rearrangement joins TRBV19 to TRBJ1-5; 9 bases map to TRBD1. Specimen: PBMCs. CDR3 DNA sequence: TGTGCCAGTAGTACCGACCGCACGGGACAGGGAATTCAGCCCCAGCATTTT. Its translation: CASSTDRTGQGIQPQHF.